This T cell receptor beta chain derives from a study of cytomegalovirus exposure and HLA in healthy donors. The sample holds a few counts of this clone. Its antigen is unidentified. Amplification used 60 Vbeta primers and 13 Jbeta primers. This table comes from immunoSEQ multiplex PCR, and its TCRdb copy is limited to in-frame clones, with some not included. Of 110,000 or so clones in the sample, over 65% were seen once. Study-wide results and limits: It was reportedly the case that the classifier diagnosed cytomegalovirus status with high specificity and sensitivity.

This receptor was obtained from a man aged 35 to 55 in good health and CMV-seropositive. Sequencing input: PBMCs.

The CDR3 bases are TGCGCCAGCAGTCACCCGCCCAACTCTGAAGCTTTCTTT. Protein sequence: CASSHPPNSEAFF. The gene calls are TRBV23-1 and TRBJ1-1; D gene uncertain. TRBV23-1 is designated an ORF whose function remains uncertain. The V and J ends lost 3 bases and 6 bases respectively, with 11 bases between them. The CDR3 contains 13 residues.